This T cell receptor beta chain was retrieved from a study of T cells in Graves' hyperthyroidism and ophthalmopathy. CDR1 and CDR2 (germline): LNHNV, YYDKDF (reference sequence). The CDR3 is made up of 16 amino acids. The V and J ends lost 1 base and 7 bases, in that order; junction bases with no gene match: 9. Isolation of PBMCs was performed on 8.5 to 10 ml fresh peripheral blood. RNA transcripts were the template for amplifying TCR beta CDR3 regions. When the TCR CDR3 underwent first-round RT-PCR, the HTBI primer set was used. TCRdb reanalysed the multiplex PCR reads using MiXCR and keeps one entry per CDR3 protein. Of some 360,000 distinct CDR3 sequences in the sample, roughly 13% were seen once. This clonotype occurred a few times.

The source material was blood. The TCR comes from a woman aged 55-69 years with Graves' hyperthyroidism. The V and J genes are TRBV15 and TRBJ2-7, with 11 bases that match TRBD2. The CDR3 loop is CATSRGLLAGAIEQYF. The CDR3 bases are TGTGCCACCAGCAGAGGGTTACTAGCGGGGGCTATTGAGCAGTACTTC.